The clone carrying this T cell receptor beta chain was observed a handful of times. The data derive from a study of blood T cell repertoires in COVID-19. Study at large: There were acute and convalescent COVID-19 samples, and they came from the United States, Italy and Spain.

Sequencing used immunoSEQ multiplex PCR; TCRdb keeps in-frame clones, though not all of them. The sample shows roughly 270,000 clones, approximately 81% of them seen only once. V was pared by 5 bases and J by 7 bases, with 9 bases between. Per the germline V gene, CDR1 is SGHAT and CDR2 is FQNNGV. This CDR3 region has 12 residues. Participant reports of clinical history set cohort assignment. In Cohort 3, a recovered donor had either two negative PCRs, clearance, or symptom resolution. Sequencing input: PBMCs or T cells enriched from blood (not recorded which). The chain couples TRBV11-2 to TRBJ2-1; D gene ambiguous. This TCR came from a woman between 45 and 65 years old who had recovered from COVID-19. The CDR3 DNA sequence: TGTGCCAGCAGCCTACGACTTAATGAGCAGTTCTTC. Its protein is CASSLRLNEQFF. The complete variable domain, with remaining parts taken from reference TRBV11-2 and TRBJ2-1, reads EAGVAQSPRYKIIEKRQSVAFWCNPISGHATLYWYQQILGQGPKLLIQFQNNGVVDDSQLPKDRFSAERLKGVDSTLKIQPAKLEDSAVYLCASSLRLNEQFFGPGTRLTVL.